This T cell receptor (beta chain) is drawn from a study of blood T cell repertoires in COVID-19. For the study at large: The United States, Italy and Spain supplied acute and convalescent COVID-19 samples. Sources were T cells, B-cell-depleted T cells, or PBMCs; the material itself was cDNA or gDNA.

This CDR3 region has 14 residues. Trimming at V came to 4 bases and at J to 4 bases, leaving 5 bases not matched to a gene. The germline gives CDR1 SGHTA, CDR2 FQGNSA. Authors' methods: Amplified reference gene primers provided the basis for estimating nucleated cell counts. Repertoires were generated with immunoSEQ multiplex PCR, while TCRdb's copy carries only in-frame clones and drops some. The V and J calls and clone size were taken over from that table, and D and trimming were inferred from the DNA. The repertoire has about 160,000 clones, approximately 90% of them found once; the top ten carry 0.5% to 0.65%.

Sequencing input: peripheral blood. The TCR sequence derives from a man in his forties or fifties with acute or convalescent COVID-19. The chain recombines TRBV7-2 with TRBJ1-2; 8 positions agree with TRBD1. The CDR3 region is CASSSQGAGYGYTF. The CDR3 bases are TGTGCCAGCAGCTCCCAGGGGGCGGGCTATGGCTACACCTTC.